This T cell receptor (beta chain) was identified during a study of blood T cell repertoires in COVID-19. Study as a whole: From T cells, B-cell-depleted T cells, or PBMCs came the material, which was cDNA or gDNA.

In the original analysis: Estimates of nucleated cell counts were drawn from the amplification of reference gene primers. Libraries were prepared by immunoSEQ multiplex PCR; TCRdb keeps only in-frame clonotypes and omits some of them. V, J and clone size are those of that table, while D and trimming were read from the DNA. The sample contains some 250,000 clones, 80% to 90% of which appear only once. V dropped 2 bases and J dropped 5 bases, with 12 bases sitting between them. This CDR3 is built from 14 residues. Germline assignment: CDR1 MNHEY and CDR2 SVGEGT. This TCR derives from a man in his sixties with acute or convalescent COVID-19. The sample was peripheral blood. J is TRBJ1-1 and V is TRBV6-2 or TRBV6-3; a possible D gene is TRBD1 (5 bases). CDR3 nucleotides: TGTGCCAGCAGTTACGGGGGGAGAGAAACTGAAGCTTTCTTT. It encodes CASSYGGRETEAFF.